This T cell receptor beta chain came from a study of cytomegalovirus exposure and HLA in healthy donors (dated by TCRdb to about 2017). The study in broad terms: An earlier analysis of 587 of the donors reported approximately 290 Gb of sequence data and 100 million to 140 million unique TCR beta sequences from some 180 million T cells. Four or five DR-DQ haplotypes were handled as single units for association and clustering, since linkage in the cohort was strong. An early release covering some 640 HLA-typed donors comprised approximately 300 gigabases of sequencing data and approximately 80 million unique TCR sequences. The study combined high-throughput TCR immunosequencing, statistical association of individual TCRs with disease status, and machine learning to predict cytomegalovirus infection status. In a later genetic analysis, genome-wide SNP genotypes for about 55% of the 666 donors were used, and that subset was treated as a discovery cohort. Rather than using new phenotypic data, the later analysis identified candidate immune exposures from TCR beta sequences and from how often those sequences occurred across donors. The study aimed to test whether signatures of past pathogen exposure could be identified by cataloging public T cell receptors. On average, about 240,000 unique TCR beta nucleotide sequences were sequenced per donor among several hundred genotyped donors of the cohort, with roughly 18% of those sequences being non-productive. A later analysis re-analyzed previously published TCR beta repertoires from 550 to 700 donors and added high-resolution HLA genotyping to study TCR occurrence patterns. All discovery cohort repertoires had been generated using a single sequencing platform. HLA typing included class I and class II loci at four-digit resolution. The study profiled the T cell repertoires of hundreds of subjects by immunosequencing and related them to cytomegalovirus serostatus. Of the roughly 400 genotyped donors, 65% to 90% fell in the genetic ancestry cluster associated with self-reported Caucasian donors. Typing coverage differed by locus: A, B, C, DRB1 and DQB1 were typed in about 620-630 donors, DQA1 in 500 to 550, DPA1 in approximately 610, and DPB1 in around 490. Besides the first cohort of 500 to 700 subjects, a separate validation cohort made up of some 110 different subjects was used. To decide whether each TCR beta V gene segment behaved as functional or pseudogenic, an earlier analysis of fewer than 750 of the donors relied on high-throughput TCR beta sequencing. Alongside the repertoire data, information on donor age, sex, ethnicity and CMV serostatus was compiled.

The cohort comprised some 730 healthy bone marrow donors. At the time of sampling, every cohort member was nominally healthy, though immune exposures that went unrecorded were likely present. The donor tested CMV seronegative, placing the donor among the 350 to 400 seronegative members of the cohort. A peripheral blood sample was collected from each donor, and TCR beta sequencing was performed on peripheral blood mononuclear cells. Genomic DNA was extracted from the blood cell samples with the Qiagen DNeasy Blood Extraction Kit. On this clone: What antigen it recognizes has not been identified. No base quality values were provided; no much bigger clone lies one nucleotide off.

Paper-wide results and their limitations: Most TCR sequences were observed very rarely across donors, whereas some public TCRs were present in many individuals. Specific HLA alleles were associated with 15,000 to 20,000 TCR beta sequences at a false discovery rate of 0.05 in a later analysis. The study listed approximately 150 TCR beta chains as associated with cytomegalovirus. According to a later analysis, most CMV-associated TCR beta chains appeared to be HLA-restricted, and the HLA associations seemed to be driven largely by CMV exposure. For the cohort, immune exposure information was limited to CMV serostatus. Cytomegalovirus status was reported to be diagnosed by the classifier with high specificity and sensitivity in both the original and validation cohorts. A cluster of highly shared sequence variants was judged likely to be a technical artifact of the sequencing pipeline. The 87-base-pair reads could not distinguish some IMGT-functional V segments, including TRBV6-2 and TRBV6-3, so those segments were excluded. Because HLA typing was unavailable for some donors at each locus, only the typed subset was used in association tests. A later analysis reported that several top co-occurrence clusters appeared linked to parvovirus B19, influenza, CMV and Epstein-Barr virus. A further reported finding was that TCR beta sequences accurately predicted the HLA-A and HLA-B alleles for most subjects in the first cohort. Compared with equally common non-associated chains, HLA-associated TCR beta chains in a later analysis were more clonally expanded and had lower generation probabilities. Roughly uniform sequencing depth across donors was assumed in presence/absence analyses, although this assumption may not hold. Because counts were too low, 15 or so rarely observed V segments, including chromosome 9 orphons, were excluded from the earlier analysis of 500 to 700 of the donors. In an earlier analysis of around 600 of the donors, most TCR beta V segments were observed in productive rearrangements about 87% or about 30% of the time, broadly matching IMGT annotations. V-gene and J-gene trimming of TCR beta chains was associated with a missense DCLRE1C variant in a later genetic analysis, and the association was replicated in an independent cohort. A later genetic analysis reported fewer N-insertions in productive TCRs among donors in an Asian-associated ancestry cluster than the approximately 700-donor mean. This cohort had only TCR beta chains sequenced, and the lack of alpha or paired-chain data limited which features could be detected. When HLA alleles, especially DR and DQ, strongly co-occurred, TCR associations were difficult to assign to individual alleles. In a later analysis, TCR association rates were found to vary across HLA loci, with the most associated TCRs seen for DRB1 alleles and the fewest for HLA-C alleles. According to the authors, the approach could potentially be generalized to other disease states and immunological phenotypes. A few of the identified cytomegalovirus-associated TCR beta chains were confirmed in vitro to be specific for cytomegalovirus antigens. Linkage disequilibrium might explain the correlated functional status among segregating V segments, but an unknown experimental factor could not be excluded.

Libraries were built with the immunoSEQ multiplex PCR assay. The multiplex PCR relied on a mix of 60 forward primers for TCR Vbeta segments and 13 reverse primers for TCR Jbeta segments. The CDR3 region of rearranged TCR beta genes was amplified from genomic DNA by a multiplex PCR assay. On the Illumina HiSeq System, the amplified TCR beta libraries were sequenced as 87-base-pair reads. As for the authors' bioinformatics: A later analysis tallied 75 million to 95 million unique TCR beta chains across the roughly 610 repertoires, and roughly 11 million of those chains were shared by two or more donors. Raw reads were error-corrected and collapsed into unique sequences with a nearest-neighbor algorithm that merged closely related sequences to remove PCR and sequencing errors. To assign V, D and J gene segments, CDR3 sequences were aligned to IMGT reference sequences. For a sequence to be retained, a match of at least six nucleotides was required to both a V gene segment and a J gene segment. Rearrangements were classified as productive when the CDR3 lacked stop codons and remained in frame with V and J, and all other rearrangements were classified as non-productive. Following IMGT convention, CDR3 was defined as the stretch from the second conserved V-encoded cysteine to the conserved J-encoded phenylalanine. In an earlier analysis of just under 600 of the donors, sequences lacking an unambiguous match to a single V gene segment were excluded. An earlier analysis of roughly 590 of the donors called V segments functional above 56.7% productive rearrangements and segregating when the between-donor standard deviation exceeded 5%. A statistical classification framework was built for diagnosing cytomegalovirus status from the catalog of TCR beta chain sequences. In a later analysis, TCR nucleotide sequences were compared against IMGT/GENE-DB human TR gene sequences so that V and J genes could be assigned. The TCRdist pipeline was used in a later analysis to assign CDR3 sequences and most-parsimonious VDJ recombination scenarios. In a later analysis, every TCR beta chain was defined by the combination of its CDR3 amino acid sequence and its V-gene family, and reads without a unique V-gene family were dropped. To address suspected cross-contamination and a sequencing artifact, a later analysis removed under 600 highly shared, low-generation-probability nucleotide sequences. A later analysis calculated a clonal expansion index for each public chain from normalized within-repertoire ranks of inferred template counts. In a later analysis, generation probabilities were computed with a VDJ recombination model fitted to out-of-frame rearrangements, and the resulting probabilities were checked against IGoR. In a later analysis, TCR-TCR, TCR-HLA and TCR-CMV co-occurrence was scored with hypergeometric tests, and a repertoire-size bias correction was applied to TCR pairs. To estimate false discovery rates, a later analysis permuted the HLA or CMV assignments 20 times. In a later analysis, co-occurring TCRs were grouped with DBSCAN, and TCRdist sequence similarity was added when clustering was performed within HLA-allele-positive subsets. For co-occurrence clustering, repertoires with fewer than 30,000 or more than 120,000 public chains were excluded, along with 5 or 6 repertoires with anomalous nucleotide sharing. TCRdb took over this immuneACCESS table, retaining in-frame rearrangements with V and J assigned. Such tables are incomplete; in checked studies, under half of the missing clones stem from an unresolved V gene, and the remainder is unexplained. V and J calls plus clone size are reproduced from that table; the DNA served to infer D and trimming. The sample contains under 200,000 clones, about 68% of them found a single time. Together, the top ten hold less than 3% of the sample.

From a lookup of the germline V gene, CDR1 and CDR2 are SGHDT and YYEEEE. Trimming takes 0 bases from V and 0 bases from J, and the germline ends sit 7 bases apart. From cysteine to phenylalanine, the CDR3 is 15 amino acids long. Only the CDR3 DNA is retained, 45 bases long and in frame from the first base. The specimen sequenced was PBMCs. Recombination connected TRBV5-6 to TRBJ2-1; the D gene lacks a confident call. The receptor comes from a female donor in good health and CMV-seronegative. The encoded CDR3 is CASSLGASSYNEQFF. The nucleotide sequence is TGTGCCAGCAGCTTGGGGGCGAGCTCCTACAATGAGCAGTTCTTC.